Below are 30 T cell receptor beta chains sequenced from a single sample in a study of T cell repertoires in cytomegalovirus infection. Using its own MiXCR run on the reads, TCRdb lists one record per CDR3 protein. The data contain about half a million distinct CDR3 sequences, 25% to 35% of them singletons. Which antigens these TCRs recognize remains unknown. Material: cultured PBMCs, obtained from culture after CMV antigen stimulation. These receptors came from a human donor in good health (CMV status not recorded). Some clones in this sample may be carry-over from other donors' samples.

This sequence joins TRBV19 and TRBJ1-5; D gene uncertain. The CDR3 sequence is 14 residues long. Trimming took 3 bases from V and 3 from J, leaving 9 bases between them. Germline CDR1 LNHDA, CDR2 SQIVND (reference sequence). CDR3 in amino acids: CASSMIRINQPQHF. The CDR3 region has the DNA TGTGCCAGTAGTATGATCAGGATCAATCAGCCCCAGCATTTT.

The chain recombines TRBV6-8 with TRBJ1-1; 8 bases align to TRBD1. The germline V gene encodes CDR1 MNHGY and CDR2 SAAAGT. V lost 5 bases to trimming and J lost 5 bases; unmatched junction nucleotides: 10. The CDR3 covers 15 residues. The CDR3 DNA reads as TGTGCCAGCAGTCTCACTCGGACAGGGATGACTGAAGCTTTCTTT. It specifies CASSLTRTGMTEAFF.

The V gene is TRBV4-3, the J gene TRBJ2-2; 11 bases line up with TRBD2. J was trimmed by 7 bases and V by 2 bases; bases with no gene match: 6. This CDR3 has 16 amino acids. Germline V gene sequence: CDR1 LGHNA, CDR2 YSLEER. CDR3 amino acids: CASSQIAGGLNGELFF. The CDR3 DNA is TGCGCCAGCAGCCAAATAGCGGGAGGGCTTAACGGGGAGCTGTTTTTT.

This clonotype has a handful of counts. The chain employs TRBV5-6 and TRBJ1-2; 7 nucleotides match TRBD1. Germline CDR1 reads SGHDT; CDR2 reads YYEEEE. The CDR3 length is 14 residues. J gave up 1 base and V 4 bases, and 4 bases lay outside the gene matches. The CDR3 bases are TGTGCCAGCAGCCCGGACAGGCGTAACTATGGCTACACCTTC. It encodes CASSPDRRNYGYTF.

The rearrangement joins TRBV5-4 to TRBJ2-5; 8 bases align to TRBD1. Germline V gene lookup returns CDR1 SGHNT and CDR2 YYREEE (reference sequence). V trimming: 0 bases; J trimming: 0 bases; junction bases outside the gene matches: 4. This CDR3 has 16 amino acids. CDR3 sequence (DNA): TGTGCCAGCAGCTTGGAGGACAGGGTGAACCAAGAGACCCAGTACTTC. Protein: CASSLEDRVNQETQYF.

This clonotype showed up just a few times. V is TRBV6-6 and J is TRBJ1-1; tentative D call: TRBD1 (6 bases). Germline loops: CDR1 MNHNY, CDR2 SVGAGI (reference sequence). V was cut by 5 bases and J by 4 bases, with 11 bases left in between. CDR3 length equals 13 residues. The CDR3 region is CASSRGAGTEAFF. The CDR3 DNA sequence: TGTGCCAGCAGTAGGGGGGCTGGCACTGAAGCTTTCTTT.

This clonotype was detected a few times. The V and J genes are TRBV5-1 and TRBJ1-1; D gene unclear. This CDR3 comprises 14 residues. V dropped 0 bases and J dropped 0 bases, with 6 bases sitting between them. Germline V gene data show CDR1 as SGHRS and CDR2 as YFSETQ. The CDR3 nucleotides read TGCGCCAGCAGCTTGGCCCTGGTGAACACTGAAGCTTTCTTT. Protein sequence: CASSLALVNTEAFF.

The rearrangement uses TRBV5-8 and TRBJ1-5; 7 nucleotides match TRBD1. V was pared by 3 bases and J by 7 bases, with 7 bases of the junction left unmatched. There are 14 residues in the CDR3. In germline, CDR1 is SGHTS, CDR2 YDEGEE. CDR3 residues: CASSSGQLRQPQHF. The CDR3 bases are TGTGCCAGCAGCTCGGGACAGCTCCGACAGCCCCAGCATTTT.

This chain uses TRBV19 with TRBJ2-2; 9 nucleotides line up with TRBD2. Germline values: CDR1 LNHDA, CDR2 SQIVND (reference sequence). CDR3 length equals 17 residues. Trimming cost V 3 bases and J 1 base; bases outside gene matches: 6. The CDR3 spells CASSIVAGVGNTGELFF. The CDR3 DNA sequence: TGTGCCAGTAGTATTGTAGCGGGAGTTGGGAACACCGGGGAGCTGTTTTTT.

The sample holds a few counts of this clonotype. The chain combines TRBV7-8 with TRBJ1-6; D might be TRBD1 (5 bases). CDR3 length equals 14 residues. Germline lookup yields CDR1 SGHVS and CDR2 FQNEAQ. The V end was cut by 4 bases, the J end by 5 bases, with 9 bases between. The CDR3 bases are TGTGCCAGCAGCTCCGGGACGGATAATTCACCCCTCCACTTT. This encodes CASSSGTDNSPLHF. Full variable domain (missing parts from reference TRBV7-8 and TRBJ1-6): GAGVSQSPRYKVAKRGQDVALRCDPISGHVSLFWYQQALGQGPEFLTYFQNEAQLDKSGLPSDRFFAERPEGSVSTLKIQRTQQEDSAVYLCASSSGTDNSPLHFGNGTRLTVT.

The CDR3 bases are TGTGCCAGCGGACTAGTTAGAGATACGCAGTATTTT. Translated: CASGLVRDTQYF. The chain has TRBV14 and TRBJ2-3; TRBD2 matches 7 bases. Germline CDR1 is SGHDN and CDR2 is FVKESK. V trimming: 8 bases; J trimming: 5 bases; junction bases outside the gene matches: 4. The CDR3 is made up of 12 amino acids.

This clonotype occurred many times. The chain joins TRBV7-2 to TRBJ2-7; D not certain. The CDR3 is 14 amino acids. Germline assignment: CDR1 SGHTA and CDR2 FQGNSA. V lost 3 bases and J 3 bases, leaving 12 bases between the germline ends. The CDR3 DNA follows: TGTGCCAGCAGCTTTTTTCCGCATCACTACGAGCAGTACGTC. As protein: CASSFFPHHYEQYV.

The gene calls are TRBV6-5 and TRBJ1-6; no firm D call. The CDR3 spans 16 residues. Germline lookup yields CDR1 MNHEY and CDR2 SVGAGI. Trimming removed 5 bases at V and 5 bases at J, with 16 bases between. The CDR3 region has the DNA TGTGCCAGCAGTGACTGGACTGGATGGGATAATTCACCCCTCCACTTT. Translated, it gives CASSDWTGWDNSPLHF.

The J gene is TRBJ1-4, the V gene TRBV28; tentative D call: TRBD1 (6 bases). The germline V gene has CDR1 MDHEN and CDR2 SYDVKM. Trimming removed 3 bases at V and 7 bases at J, with 12 bases between. This CDR3 is 14 amino acids long. CDR3 region: CASSFAGVAEKLFF. The DNA of the CDR3 is TGTGCCAGCAGTTTCGCAGGGGTTGCTGAAAAACTGTTTTTT.

To note about this clonotype: With a much larger clone just one base away, this may be a read error. The chain links TRBV7-2 to TRBJ1-5; D gene unclear. Germline CDR1 SGHTA, CDR2 FQGNSA. There are 13 residues in the CDR3. With 4 bases removed from V and 4 bases from J, the gap between germline ends came to 8 bases. This CDR3 is CASSYVVNQPQHF. The CDR3 DNA is TGTGCCAGCAGCTACGTGGTTAATCAGCCCCAGCATTTT. The full variable domain, in which reference TRBV7-2 and TRBJ1-5 provide the parts outside the CDR3, is GAGVSQSPSNKVTEKGKDVELRCDPISGHTALYWYRQSLGQGLEFLIYFQGNSAPDKSGLPSDRFSAERTGGSVSTLTIQRTQQEDSAVYLCASSYVVNQPQHFGDGTRLSIL.

This chain links TRBV7-2 with TRBJ2-2; no firm D call. The germline V gene encodes CDR1 SGHTA and CDR2 FQGNSA. The length of the CDR3 is 13 residues. Trimming removed 1 base at V and 7 bases at J, with 7 bases between. The DNA for the CDR3 is TGTGCCAGCAGCTTAGTCATGATCGGGGAGCTGTTTTTT. Its translation is CASSLVMIGELFF.

This clonotype has a count of ten or more. The gene calls are TRBV7-2 and TRBJ2-6; possibly TRBD1 for D (5 bases). The V end was cut by 1 base, the J end by 2 bases, with 6 bases between. From germline, CDR1 is SGHTA and CDR2 FQGNSA. The CDR3 loop spans 15 amino acids. CDR3 amino acids: CASSLGGPGANVLTF. In DNA, the CDR3 is TGTGCCAGCAGCTTAGGGGGCCCTGGGGCCAACGTCCTGACTTTC.

This clonotype appeared a few times. The rearrangement joins TRBV7-2 to TRBJ2-1; D is possibly TRBD2 (6 bases). Germline lookup yields CDR1 SGHTA and CDR2 FQGNSA. Between the trimmed V and J ends, which lost 5 bases and 8 bases, there was a span of 22 bases. The CDR3 contains 16 residues. The CDR3 DNA follows: TGTGCCAGCAGCCCACGTAACGGGGGATTAGGCTATGAGCAGTTCTTC. Amino acid sequence: CASSPRNGGLGYEQFF.

This clonotype was recorded at least ten times. The chain couples TRBV7-2 to TRBJ1-5; D ambiguous. V gave up 5 bases and J gave up 6 bases, with 23 bases separating them. This CDR3 is 17 amino acids long. Germline lookup yields CDR1 SGHTA and CDR2 FQGNSA. The CDR3 is CASSPLGRPTFSQPQHF. DNA for the CDR3: TGTGCCAGCAGCCCATTAGGGAGACCTACATTTAGTCAGCCCCAGCATTTT.

The chain combines TRBV7-2 with TRBJ2-2; 7 bases fit TRBD1. The CDR3 consists of 14 residues. CDR1 SGHTA and CDR2 FQGNSA come from the germline V gene. V dropped 6 bases and J dropped 6; count of bases not matched to a gene: 7. The CDR3 protein is CASRPRQGPGELFF. DNA of the CDR3: TGTGCCAGCAGACCGAGACAGGGTCCCGGGGAGCTGTTTTTT.

The V gene is TRBV7-6, the J gene TRBJ2-7; either TRBD1 or TRBD2 may supply D (5 bases each). The germline V gene encodes CDR1 SGHVS and CDR2 FNYEAQ. This CDR3 spans 14 amino acids. The V end was cut by 5 bases, the J end by 4 bases, with 15 bases between. The CDR3: CASSPGTEGYEQYV. CDR3 DNA: TGTGCCAGCAGCCCAGGGACCGAAGGATACGAGCAGTACGTC.

This chain joins TRBV11-2 and TRBJ2-5, with TRBD2 identical over 10 bases. The junction had 14 bases not matched to a gene; V was cut back by 5 bases and J by 5 bases. CDR3 size: 17 residues. Germline values: CDR1 SGHAT, CDR2 FQNNGV. DNA for the CDR3: TGTGCCAGCAGCCCCGCCGGAGCAGCGGGAGGGCCGGAGACCCAGTACTTC. The encoded protein is CASSPAGAAGGPETQYF.

The J gene is TRBJ2-1, the V gene TRBV4-3; 10 bases agree with TRBD2. The CDR3 runs 18 residues. V shed 0 bases and J 1 base; nucleotides not matched to a gene: 6. Germline V gene data show CDR1 as LGHNA and CDR2 as YSLEER. Here the CDR3 DNA reads TGCGCCAGCAGCCAAGATCGTGGGACTAGCGTGTCCTACAATGAGCAGTTCTTC. It is translated as CASSQDRGTSVSYNEQFF.

This clonotype was seen more than once but under ten times. For the CDR3, the DNA is TGTGCCAGCAGGAGGACTAGCGGAATAGCCAAAAACATTCAGTACTTC. Its protein product is CASRRTSGIAKNIQYF. The chain carries TRBV6-2 or TRBV6-3 and TRBJ2-4, with 10 bases fitting TRBD2. Germline loops: CDR1 MNHEY, CDR2 SVGEGT. Unmatched junction bases numbered 5, after V lost 6 bases and J lost 0 bases. The CDR3 covers 16 residues.

The chain combines TRBV6-1 with TRBJ2-3, with TRBD1 identical over 7 bases. The CDR3 is 15 amino acids. CDR1 and CDR2 (germline): MNHNS, SASEGT. V gave up 3 bases and J gave up 3 bases; unmatched junction bases: 6. The CDR3 reads CASSDLQQGTDTQYF. CDR3 DNA: TGTGCCAGCAGTGATCTTCAACAGGGGACAGATACGCAGTATTTT.

A note on this clonotype: A junction end diverges from the germline sequence, so it may reflect a read error. V and J are TRBV4-1 and TRBJ1-6; no clear D gene. Germline V gene lookup returns CDR1 MGHRA and CDR2 YSYEKL. This CDR3 is 18 amino acids long. The CDR3 coding sequence is TGTGCCAGCAGCCAAGACGGGCCCTTGAGCTCCTATAATTCACCCCTCCACTTT. It is translated as CASSQDGPLSSYNSPLHF.

V usage is TRBV10-3 and J usage is TRBJ2-7; TRBD1 matches 7 bases. Germline CDR1 reads ENHRY; CDR2 reads SYGVKD. The CDR3 runs 12 residues. Trimming cost V 8 bases and J 5 bases; bases outside gene matches: 6. The CDR3 reads CAIRRDSNEQYF. The CDR3 nucleotides read TGTGCCATCCGTCGGGACAGTAACGAGCAGTACTTC.

This clonotype was seen a few times. The chain employs TRBV20-1 and TRBJ2-7, with no clear D. Between the trimmed V and J ends, which lost 3 bases and 0 bases, there was a span of 9 bases. The CDR3 contains 13 residues. Germline assignment: CDR1 DFQATT and CDR2 SNEGSKA (reference sequence). CDR3 coding DNA: TGCAGTGCTAGGGATGGAACCTCCTACGAGCAGTACGTC. Translated, it gives CSARDGTSYEQYV.

Only a few counts were recorded for this clonotype. Here the CDR3 reads CASSYTYTPSAQETQYF. The CDR3 coding sequence is TGTGCCAGCAGTTACACCTATACTCCTAGCGCCCAAGAGACCCAGTACTTC. The V and J genes are TRBV6-5 and TRBJ2-5, with TRBD2 as a possible D gene (6 bases). The germline V gene has CDR1 MNHEY and CDR2 SVGAGI. CDR3 size: 17 residues. The V end lost 2 bases, the J end lost 1 base, and 17 bases lay between the germline ends.

The chain is built from TRBV20-1 and TRBJ1-1; D is unresolved. The CDR3 consists of 12 residues. CDR1 and CDR2 (germline): DFQATT, SNEGSKA (reference sequence). The CDR3 loop reads CSLRPQSTEAFF. The CDR3 region has the DNA TGCAGCCTCAGACCGCAGTCCACTGAAGCTTTCTTT.